The 11 T cell receptor beta chains presented below share a single source sample, sequenced in a study of blood T cell repertoires in COVID-19. Clones were sequenced by immunoSEQ multiplex PCR, and TCRdb holds only the in-frame ones, with some missing. The data contain 250,000 to 350,000 clones, 70% to 90% of them singletons. The specimen was PBMCs or T cells enriched from blood (not recorded which). The source is a young woman who had recovered from COVID-19.

The chain recombines TRBV6-5 with TRBJ2-5, with 10 bases lining up with TRBD2. Per germline, CDR1 MNHEY and CDR2 SVGAGI. With 6 bases clipped from V and 5 bases from J, the junction kept 3 bases outside the gene matches. The CDR3 length is 13 residues. Here the CDR3 DNA reads TGTGCCAGCAGGGGACTAGCGCCGGAGACCCAGTACTTC. It encodes CASRGLAPETQYF.

CDR3 DNA sequence: TGTGCCAGCAGCTGGCGTAAAGGGACAGACTCTGGAAACACCATATATTTT. Translating it yields CASSWRKGTDSGNTIYF. The rearrangement links TRBV7-9 to TRBJ1-3; TRBD1 matches at 7 bases. In germline, CDR1 is SEHNR, CDR2 FQNEAQ (reference sequence). Losses at the gene ends were 4 bases for V and 0 bases for J; bases not matched to a gene: 9. This CDR3 region has 17 residues.

This clone has a single count. The CDR3 region is CASSPSLDTSYEQYF. The CDR3 nucleotides are TGTGCCAGCTCACCAAGTTTGGACACATCCTACGAGCAGTACTTC. J is TRBJ2-7 and V is TRBV18; tentatively, D is TRBD1 (5 bases). V was cut by 2 bases and J by 1 base, with 12 bases left in between. There are 15 residues in the CDR3. Per the germline V gene, CDR1 is KGHSH and CDR2 is LQKENI.

The J gene is TRBJ2-5, the V gene TRBV5-1; tentative D call: TRBD2 (6 bases). The length of the CDR3 is 16 residues. V was clipped by 4 bases and J by 1 base, with 17 bases between them. Germline CDR1 reads SGHRS; CDR2 reads YFSETQ. CDR3 residues: CASSLGGSGLQETQYF. DNA for the CDR3: TGCGCCAGCAGCCTGGGGGGTAGCGGCCTCCAAGAGACCCAGTACTTC.

This clone was seen just once. The V call is TRBV28, the J call TRBJ1-5; D perhaps matches TRBD1 (5 bases). This CDR3 spans 13 amino acids. Deletions cut 7 bases from V and 4 bases from J, with 11 bases between. CDR1 is MDHEN, CDR2 SYDVKM, per germline. CDR3 in amino acids: CASTSGRNQPQHF. The CDR3 coding sequence is TGTGCCAGCACTTCAGGGAGGAATCAGCCCCAGCATTTT. Using reference TRBV28 and TRBJ1-5 for the parts outside the CDR3, the full variable domain is DVKVTQSSRYLVKRTGEKVFLECVQDMDHENMFWYRQDPGLGLRLIYFSYDVKMKEKGDIPEGYSVSREKKERFSLILESASTNQTSMYLCASTSGRNQPQHFGDGTRLSIL.

V gene TRBV5-1 combines with J gene TRBJ2-1; 9 nucleotides align to TRBD2. The CDR3 has 15 amino acids. The germline gives CDR1 SGHRS, CDR2 YFSETQ. J was trimmed by 9 bases and V by 1 base; bases with no gene match: 8. CDR3 coding DNA: TGCGCCAGCAGCTTGTATGCGGGGGGGCACAGTGAGCAGTTCTTC. This codes for CASSLYAGGHSEQFF.

The J gene is TRBJ1-1, the V gene TRBV14; weak D call: TRBD1 (6 bases). V was cut by 6 bases and J by 5 bases, with 31 bases left in between. Germline-derived CDR1 and CDR2 are SGHDN and FVKESK. This CDR3 is built from 19 residues. The CDR3 DNA reads as TGTGCCAGCAGTCAAAGACGTACGGGGGGCAGTAATCTAGATACTGAAGCTTTCTTT. This translates into CASSQRRTGGSNLDTEAFF.

This clone has just a few counts. The rearrangement uses TRBV19 and TRBJ1-6; D remains unclear. Germline loops: CDR1 LNHDA, CDR2 SQIVND (reference sequence). This CDR3 has 13 amino acids. V lost 2 bases and J lost 12, with 11 bases in between. As DNA, the CDR3 is TGTGCCAGTAGTATATCAGGTCGGGAACCCCTCCACTTT. This sequence encodes CASSISGREPLHF.

J is TRBJ2-7 and V is TRBV27; maybe TRBD1 (6 bases). The CDR3 is made up of 16 amino acids. Germline-derived CDR1 and CDR2 are MNHEY and SMNVEV (reference sequence). V shed 5 bases and J shed 2 bases, with 19 bases lying between them. This CDR3 is CASSPSIGDTTYEQYF. The CDR3 DNA sequence: TGTGCCAGCAGTCCCTCAATTGGGGACACCACCTACGAGCAGTACTTC.

This chain joins TRBV27 and TRBJ1-1; TRBD1 might be the D (6 bases). The length of the CDR3 is 15 residues. CDR1 MNHEY and CDR2 SMNVEV come from the germline V gene (reference sequence). The germline V and J ends were trimmed by 5 bases and 0 bases, with 13 bases remaining between them. In DNA, the CDR3 is TGTGCCAGCAGTCTACAGGGCCGAGTGAACACTGAAGCTTTCTTT. It yields the protein CASSLQGRVNTEAFF.

The V and J genes are TRBV9 and TRBJ1-1; D possibly corresponds to TRBD1 (6 bases). CDR3 length: 16 amino acids. CDR1 and CDR2 (germline): SGDLS, YYNGEE. V was cut by 4 bases and J by 0 bases, with 16 bases left in between. The CDR3 is CASSFGTGTLNTEAFF. Written as DNA, the CDR3 is TGTGCCAGCAGCTTCGGAACCGGGACATTGAACACTGAAGCTTTCTTT.